The T cell receptor beta chain under discussion was sequenced for a study of radiotherapy plus CTLA-4 blockade in lung cancer. Here immunoSEQ multiplex PCR was the method, and the copy in TCRdb shows in-frame clones only, minus some. Found here are about 120,000 clones, more than 65% of them singletons; the top ten hold less than 4%. It was focal radiation plus CTLA-4 blockade with ipilimumab that patients with chemo-refractory metastatic non-small-cell lung cancer received. The CDR3 length is 15 residues. The germline gives CDR1 SGHTA, CDR2 FQGTGA. The V and J ends lost 4 bases and 5 bases respectively, with 16 bases between them. This clone was observed a handful of times.

Specimen: peripheral blood, collected from a patient treated with radiotherapy plus ipilimumab. The V gene is TRBV7-3, the J gene TRBJ2-3, with D unresolved. The TCR originated in a human donor with non-small cell lung cancer that progressed on radiotherapy plus ipilimumab. Some clones in this sample may be carry-over from other donors' samples. CDR3 sequence: CASSSLPGNLDTQYF. CDR3 sequence (DNA): TGTGCCAGCAGCTCCCTCCCCGGAAATTTAGATACGCAGTATTTT.